This entry lists 4 T cell receptor beta chains sequenced from one sample in a study of blood T cell repertoires in COVID-19. Assay: immunoSEQ multiplex PCR; the TCRdb copy retains only in-frame clones and omits some. The sample yields around 170,000 clones, approximately 85% seen once. The material sequenced was PBMCs or T cells enriched from blood (not recorded which). The receptors here all came from a woman under 30 who had recovered from COVID-19.

The table lists this clone with a few counts. The V gene is TRBV9, the J gene TRBJ2-1, with D unresolved. CDR3 length: 12 residues. CDR1 and CDR2 from the germline V gene are SGDLS and YYNGEE. Trimming stripped 2 bases from V and 8 bases from J, with 8 bases between. The CDR3 spells CASSVEMDEQFF. The CDR3 region has the DNA TGTGCCAGCAGCGTCGAGATGGATGAGCAGTTCTTC.

The V call is TRBV18, the J call TRBJ1-6; D possibly corresponds to TRBD1 (5 bases). Germline CDR1 is KGHSH and CDR2 is LQKENI. V was clipped by 6 bases and J by 8 bases, with 17 bases between them. This CDR3 is built from 15 residues. CDR3 DNA: TGTGCCAGCTCTCCCCAGGGAGGTGATGATTCACCCCTCCACTTT. It codes for CASSPQGGDDSPLHF.

CDR3 DNA: TGTGCCAGCAGTTTGACTAGGGACAGGGGCCTCTATGGCTACACCTTC. Its protein product is CASSLTRDRGLYGYTF. V usage is TRBV28 and J usage is TRBJ1-2; 10 nucleotides match TRBD1. V was clipped by 3 bases and J by 4 bases; unmatched bases: 8. The CDR3 consists of 16 residues. The germline V gene has CDR1 MDHEN and CDR2 SYDVKM.

The gene calls are TRBV7-2 and TRBJ2-5; weak D call: TRBD2 (6 bases). The CDR3 has 17 residues. Deletions cut 1 base from V and 2 bases from J, with 17 bases between. The germline V gene has CDR1 SGHTA and CDR2 FQGNSA. The CDR3, as DNA: TGTGCCAGCAGCTTAGGGGGATTAGCGGCTCAGCAAGAGACCCAGTACTTC. Translated: CASSLGGLAAQQETQYF.